These 7 T cell receptor beta chains were all obtained from the same sample, sequenced in a study of blood T cell repertoires in COVID-19. TCRdb's copy holds only in-frame clones and misses some; the assay was immunoSEQ multiplex PCR. The data hold hundreds of thousands of clones, with 83% observed a single time. The sequencing sample was made of peripheral blood. Receptor source: a woman in her twenties or thirties with COVID-19, enrolled during active disease.

V and J are TRBV6-2 or TRBV6-3 and TRBJ1-2, with a tentative D call TRBD1 (5 bases). Per germline, CDR1 MNHEY and CDR2 SVGEGT. The V gene lost 2 bases and the J gene lost 13 bases, with 20 bases spanning the gap. This CDR3 is 14 amino acids long. The CDR3 loop reads CASSYKGQGSIGTF. The CDR3 region has the DNA TGTGCCAGCAGTTACAAGGGGCAGGGAAGCATTGGCACCTTC.

The V gene is TRBV11-2, the J gene TRBJ1-1; D unclear. Germline V CDR1 and CDR2: SGHAT, FQNNGV. V lost 4 bases to trimming and J lost 1 base, with 7 bases between them. There are 13 residues in the CDR3. CDR3 protein: CASSSSENTEAFF. The CDR3 DNA sequence: TGTGCCAGCAGCTCGTCAGAGAACACTGAAGCTTTCTTT.

The rearrangement links TRBV19 to TRBJ2-4, with 11 bases aligning to TRBD1. J gave up 6 bases and V 4 bases, and 14 bases lay outside the gene matches. CDR3 length: 18 residues. Germline assignment: CDR1 LNHDA and CDR2 SQIVND (reference sequence). CDR3 residues: CASSTPAGTGGRRNIQYF. For the CDR3, the DNA is TGTGCCAGTAGTACCCCCGCCGGGACAGGGGGGAGGAGAAACATTCAGTACTTC.

To note about this clone: Because the CDR3 is missing its conserved closing phenylalanine or tryptophan, this is likely a read error. It is unclear where the CDR3 begins or ends on the DNA, so no DNA is shown, and the CDR3 is as TCRdb lists it. The V and J genes are TRBV6-1 and TRBJ2-7; no check of the table's D call, TRBD1, against the DNA was made. The CDR3 length equals 11 residues, ends included. Per germline, CDR1 MNHNS and CDR2 SASEGT. The CDR3: CASSEALRWGL.

The chain links TRBV19 to TRBJ2-7; 9 nucleotides line up with TRBD1. Germline V CDR1 and CDR2: LNHDA, SQIVND (reference sequence). This CDR3 spans 13 amino acids. Trimming removed 5 bases from V and 5 bases from J; junction bases left unmatched: 4. The CDR3 nucleotides are TGTGCCAGTAGTCCCGGGGACAGGGACGAGCAGTACTTC. It yields the protein CASSPGDRDEQYF.

As concerns this clone: This CDR3 is also generated by other DNA sequences in the sample. V gene TRBV7-3 combines with J gene TRBJ2-5; 8 bases line up with TRBD1. Germline loops: CDR1 SGHTA, CDR2 FQGTGA. V was pared by 1 base and J by 5 bases, with 0 bases of the junction left unmatched. The CDR3 runs to 13 residues. The CDR3 here is CASSLNRGETQYF. The CDR3, as DNA: TGTGCCAGCAGCTTAAACAGGGGGGAGACCCAGTACTTC.

This chain connects TRBV5-1 to TRBJ2-1, with 7 nucleotides matching TRBD2. This CDR3 spans 15 amino acids. In germline, CDR1 is SGHRS, CDR2 YFSETQ. Germline trimming cut 2 bases from V and 1 base from J; bases unmatched to any gene: 3. As DNA, the CDR3 is TGCGCCAGCAGCTTAATAGCGGGTTCCTACAATGAGCAGTTCTTC. Translated: CASSLIAGSYNEQFF. The whole variable domain, filled in from reference TRBV5-1 and TRBJ2-1, reads KAGVTQTPRYLIKTRGQQVTLSCSPISGHRSVSWYQQTPGQGLQFLFEYFSETQRNKGNFPGRFSGRQFSNSRSEMNVSTLELGDSALYLCASSLIAGSYNEQFFGPGTRLTVL.